This T cell receptor beta chain was profiled in a study of CD8 T cells in Susac syndrome. For the study at large: Roughly six sequenced Susac syndrome patients had clinically active disease, while about 8 were in remission.

Roughly 0.45 to 1 ug RNA was reverse transcribed with random hexamers. With immunoSEQ multiplex PCR, TCR beta CDR3 was amplified across 54 Vbeta and 13 Jbeta. Using its own MiXCR run on the immunoSEQ multiplex PCR reads, TCRdb lists one record per CDR3 protein. This sample has 110,000 to 150,000 distinct CDR3 sequences; approximately 96% occur once, and the top ten carry less than 0.085%. V dropped 7 bases and J dropped 11 bases, with 20 bases sitting between them. Germline V CDR1 and CDR2: SQVTM, ANQGSEA. CDR3 length equals 12 residues. The authors sequenced TCR beta from blood CD8+ and CD4+ T cells. Patients having Susac syndrome satisfied recently defined diagnostic criteria for definite or probable disease.

The clonotype was recovered from a human donor with Susac syndrome. The chain links TRBV29-1 to TRBJ1-1; D is uncertain. The specimen sequenced was CD4+ T cells from PBMCs. CDR3 in DNA: TGCAGCGCCGGCGACACCCGGAGACTGGCTTTCTTT. Amino acid sequence: CSAGDTRRLAFF.